This record looks at one TCR beta chain sequence and its context. The sample originates from a study of PD-L1 blockade in urothelial cancer. Repertoires were generated with immunoSEQ multiplex PCR, while TCRdb's copy carries only in-frame clones and drops some. The sample lists just under 30,000 clones, roughly 86% occurring once. The CDR3 has 16 amino acids. Trimming cost V 2 bases and J 0 bases, with 14 bases left between them. Germline values: CDR1 SGDLS, CDR2 YYNGEE. The TCR sequence derives from a man aged 50 to 59 with urothelial cancer. The rearrangement uses TRBV9 and TRBJ1-1, with D uncertain. The material sequenced was PBMCs, taken around atezolizumab (anti-PD-L1) treatment. The CDR3 DNA reads TGTGCCAGCAGCGTGAGAGCCGTTCCCTTGAACACTGAAGCTTTCTTT. Amino acid sequence: CASSVRAVPLNTEAFF.